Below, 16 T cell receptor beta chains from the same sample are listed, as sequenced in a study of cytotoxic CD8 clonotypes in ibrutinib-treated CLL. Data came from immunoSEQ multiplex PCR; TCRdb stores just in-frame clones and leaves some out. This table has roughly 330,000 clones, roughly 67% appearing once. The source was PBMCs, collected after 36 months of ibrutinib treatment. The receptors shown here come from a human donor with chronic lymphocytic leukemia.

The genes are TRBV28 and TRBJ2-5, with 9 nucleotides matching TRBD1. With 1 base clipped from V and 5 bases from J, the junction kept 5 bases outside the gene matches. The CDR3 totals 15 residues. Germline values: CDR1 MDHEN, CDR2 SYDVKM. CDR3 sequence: CASSLYTGGEETQYF. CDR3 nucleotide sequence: TGTGCCAGCAGTTTATATACAGGGGGCGAGGAGACCCAGTACTTC.

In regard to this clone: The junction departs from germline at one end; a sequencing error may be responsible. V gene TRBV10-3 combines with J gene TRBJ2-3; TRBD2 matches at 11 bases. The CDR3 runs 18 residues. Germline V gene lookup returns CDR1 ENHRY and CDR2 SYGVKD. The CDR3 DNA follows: TGTGCCATCAGGGAGTATACTAGCGGGAGTGGGGTGACAGATACGCAGTATTTT. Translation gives CAIREYTSGSGVTDTQYF.

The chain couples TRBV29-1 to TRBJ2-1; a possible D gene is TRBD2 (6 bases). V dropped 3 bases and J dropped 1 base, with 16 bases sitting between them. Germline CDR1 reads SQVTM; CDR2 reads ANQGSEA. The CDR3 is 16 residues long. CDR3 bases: TGCAGCGTTGAGGGGCTGGCGGGGTATTCCTACAATGAGCAGTTCTTC. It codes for CSVEGLAGYSYNEQFF.

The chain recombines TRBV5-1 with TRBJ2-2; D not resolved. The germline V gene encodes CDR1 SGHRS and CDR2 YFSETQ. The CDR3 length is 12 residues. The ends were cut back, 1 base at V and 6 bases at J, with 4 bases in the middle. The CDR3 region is CASSLLSGELFF. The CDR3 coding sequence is TGCGCCAGCAGCTTGCTCTCCGGGGAGCTGTTTTTT.

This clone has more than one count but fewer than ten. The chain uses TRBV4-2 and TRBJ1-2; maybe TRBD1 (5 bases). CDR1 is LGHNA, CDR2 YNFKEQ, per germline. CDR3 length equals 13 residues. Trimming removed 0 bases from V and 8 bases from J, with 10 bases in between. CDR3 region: CASSQEGQVGYTF. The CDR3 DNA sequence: TGTGCCAGCAGCCAAGAGGGGCAGGTCGGCTACACCTTC.

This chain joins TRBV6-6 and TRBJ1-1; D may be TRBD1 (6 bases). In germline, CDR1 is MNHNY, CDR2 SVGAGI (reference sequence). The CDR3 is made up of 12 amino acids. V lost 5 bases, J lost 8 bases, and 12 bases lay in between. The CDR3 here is CASSLPGTEAFF. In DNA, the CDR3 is TGTGCCAGCAGTCTTCCCGGGACAGAAGCTTTCTTT.

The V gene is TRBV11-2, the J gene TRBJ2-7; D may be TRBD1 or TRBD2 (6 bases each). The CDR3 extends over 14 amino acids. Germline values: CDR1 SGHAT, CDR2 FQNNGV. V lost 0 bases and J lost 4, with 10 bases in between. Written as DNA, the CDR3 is TGTGCCAGCAGCTTAGATCGAGGGGGGTACGAGCAGTACTTC. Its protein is CASSLDRGGYEQYF.

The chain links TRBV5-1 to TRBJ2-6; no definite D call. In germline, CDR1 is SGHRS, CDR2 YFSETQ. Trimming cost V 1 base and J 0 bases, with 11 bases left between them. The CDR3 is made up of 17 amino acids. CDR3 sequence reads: CASSLNIPSSGANVLTF. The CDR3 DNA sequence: TGCGCCAGCAGCTTGAACATCCCGAGCTCTGGGGCCAACGTCCTGACTTTC.

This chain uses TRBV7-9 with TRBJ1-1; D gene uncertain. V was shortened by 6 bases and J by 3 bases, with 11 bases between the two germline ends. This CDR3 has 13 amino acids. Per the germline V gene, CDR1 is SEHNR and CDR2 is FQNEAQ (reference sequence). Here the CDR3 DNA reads TGTGCCAGCAGGGAGCCCGGGGACACTGAAGCTTTCTTT. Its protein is CASREPGDTEAFF.

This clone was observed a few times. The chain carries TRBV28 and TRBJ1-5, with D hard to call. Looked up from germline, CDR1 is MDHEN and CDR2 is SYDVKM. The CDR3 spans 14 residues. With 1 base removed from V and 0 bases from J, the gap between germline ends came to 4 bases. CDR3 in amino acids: CASSLSYSNQPQHF. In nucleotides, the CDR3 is TGTGCCAGCAGTTTATCGTATAGCAATCAGCCCCAGCATTTT. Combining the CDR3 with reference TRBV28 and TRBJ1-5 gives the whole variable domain DVKVTQSSRYLVKRTGEKVFLECVQDMDHENMFWYRQDPGLGLRLIYFSYDVKMKEKGDIPEGYSVSREKKERFSLILESASTNQTSMYLCASSLSYSNQPQHFGDGTRLSIL.

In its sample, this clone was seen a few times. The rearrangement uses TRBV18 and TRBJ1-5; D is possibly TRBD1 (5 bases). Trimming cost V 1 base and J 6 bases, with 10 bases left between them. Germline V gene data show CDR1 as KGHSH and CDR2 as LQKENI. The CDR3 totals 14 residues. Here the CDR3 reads CASSPQAGSQPQHF. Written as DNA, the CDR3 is TGTGCCAGCTCACCACAGGCAGGGAGTCAGCCCCAGCATTTT.

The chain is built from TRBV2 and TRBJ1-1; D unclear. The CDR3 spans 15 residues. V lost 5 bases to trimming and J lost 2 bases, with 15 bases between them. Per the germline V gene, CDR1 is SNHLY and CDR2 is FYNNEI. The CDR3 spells CASSLRRNTNTEAFF. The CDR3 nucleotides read TGTGCCAGCAGTTTGCGACGGAATACTAACACTGAAGCTTTCTTT.

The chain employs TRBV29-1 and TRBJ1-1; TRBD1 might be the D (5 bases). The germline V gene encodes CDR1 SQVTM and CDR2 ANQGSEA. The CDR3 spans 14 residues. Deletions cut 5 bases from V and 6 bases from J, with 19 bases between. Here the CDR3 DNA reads TGCAGCGTTTGGACCACGGGGGAGGGGTCTGAAGCTTTCTTT. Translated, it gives CSVWTTGEGSEAFF. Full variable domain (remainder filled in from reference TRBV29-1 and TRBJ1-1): SAVISQKPSRDICQRGTSLTIQCQVDSQVTMMFWYRQQPGQSLTLIATANQGSEATYESGFVIDKFPISRPNLTFSTLTVSNMSPEDSSIYLCSVWTTGEGSEAFFGQGTRLTVV.

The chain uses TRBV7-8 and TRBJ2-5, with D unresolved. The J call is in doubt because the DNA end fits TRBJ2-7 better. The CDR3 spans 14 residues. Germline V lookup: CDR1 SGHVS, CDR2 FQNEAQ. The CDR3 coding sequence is TGTGCCAGCAGCTTAAAGGCGGACCCCTACGAGCAGTACTTC. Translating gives CASSLKADPYEQYF.

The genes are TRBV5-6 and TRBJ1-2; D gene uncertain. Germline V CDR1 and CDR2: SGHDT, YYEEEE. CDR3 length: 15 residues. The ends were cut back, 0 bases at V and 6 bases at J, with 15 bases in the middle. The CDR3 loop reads CASSLAGGKVHGYTF. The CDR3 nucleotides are TGTGCCAGCAGCTTGGCCGGAGGGAAAGTCCATGGCTACACCTTC.

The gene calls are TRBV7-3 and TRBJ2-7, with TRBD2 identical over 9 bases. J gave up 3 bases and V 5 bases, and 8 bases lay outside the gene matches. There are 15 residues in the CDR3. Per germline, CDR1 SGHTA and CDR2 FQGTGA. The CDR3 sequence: CASSPSSGRHYEQYF. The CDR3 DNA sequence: TGTGCCAGCAGCCCTTCGAGCGGGAGGCACTACGAGCAGTACTTC.